The next 28 T cell receptor beta chains were all read from a single sample in a study of blood T cells in healthy people across ages. A J-beta primer mix and a sample-barcoded 5' primer were used in a second PCR of roughly 6 to 11 cycles. TCRdb itself ran the 5' RACE reads through MiXCR, one entry per CDR3 protein. The sample includes over 1,500,000 distinct CDR3 sequences, about 50% seen only once; the top ten take approximately 2%. Specimen: blood. The receptors were sampled from a woman aged 40 to 50 in good health.

This clonotype has a handful of counts. CDR3 in amino acids: CASSLAPTADTQYF. The CDR3 DNA sequence: TGCGCCAGCAGCTTGGCTCCTACGGCGGATACGCAGTATTTT. J is TRBJ2-3 and V is TRBV5-1; no reliable D call. Trimming left V 0 bases short and J 6 bases short, with 11 bases between. This CDR3 is 14 amino acids long. Per the germline V gene, CDR1 is SGHRS and CDR2 is YFSETQ.

In its sample, this clonotype was seen a few times. DNA for the CDR3: TGTGCCAGCAGTGAAGCGATGAAGACCCAGTACTTC. It yields the protein CASSEAMKTQYF. The chain employs TRBV2 and TRBJ2-5; D call uncertain. Germline V gene data show CDR1 as SNHLY and CDR2 as FYNNEI. V gave up 0 bases and J gave up 6 bases, with 5 bases separating them. The CDR3 contains 12 residues.

In its sample, this clonotype was seen a few times. This chain joins TRBV20-1 and TRBJ2-7; D unclear. Germline CDR1 is DFQATT and CDR2 is SNEGSKA (reference sequence). Trimming pared 8 bases from V and 4 bases from J, leaving 12 bases between. This CDR3 has 11 residues. CDR3 in amino acids: CSYRQPYEQYF. In nucleotides, the CDR3 is TGCAGTTATAGGCAGCCTTACGAGCAGTACTTC.

This clonotype was counted a few times. V gene TRBV28 combines with J gene TRBJ1-1; D unresolved. Trimming cost V 6 bases and J 4 bases, with 18 bases left between them. The CDR3 loop spans 15 amino acids. CDR1 and CDR2 (germline): MDHEN, SYDVKM. The CDR3 spells CASRHRPTASTEAFF. The CDR3 DNA reads as TGTGCCAGCAGACACCGACCCACAGCGAGCACTGAAGCTTTCTTT.

The chain links TRBV28 to TRBJ2-7; TRBD1 matches 9 bases. Germline V gene sequence: CDR1 MDHEN, CDR2 SYDVKM. The V segment lost 7 bases and the J segment 4 bases; nucleotides outside the gene matches: 11. There are 15 residues in the CDR3. The CDR3 DNA reads TGTGCCAGCACGGGGTTCGGGACAGGGATTTACGAGCAGTACTTC. Protein product: CASTGFGTGIYEQYF. Filled out from reference TRBV28 and TRBJ2-7, the complete variable domain reads DVKVTQSSRYLVKRTGEKVFLECVQDMDHENMFWYRQDPGLGLRLIYFSYDVKMKEKGDIPEGYSVSREKKERFSLILESASTNQTSMYLCASTGFGTGIYEQYFGPGTRLTVT.

This clonotype appeared a few times. The chain has TRBV13 and TRBJ2-5; 10 bases line up with TRBD2. Trimming removed 0 bases from V and 2 bases from J; junction bases left unmatched: 9. The CDR3 runs to 18 residues. Germline-derived CDR1 and CDR2 are PRHDT and FYEKMQ (reference sequence). The CDR3 sequence is CASSLGPSSSGGQETQYF. In DNA form, the CDR3 reads TGTGCCAGCAGCTTAGGCCCCTCCTCTAGCGGGGGACAAGAGACCCAGTACTTC.

The chain couples TRBV19 to TRBJ2-3; no firm D call. Germline CDR1 is LNHDA and CDR2 is SQIVND (reference sequence). The CDR3 totals 14 residues. Trimming stripped 0 bases from V and 0 bases from J, with 4 bases between. The CDR3 reads CASSIDPSTDTQYF. The CDR3 coding sequence is TGTGCCAGTAGTATAGATCCTAGCACAGATACGCAGTATTTT.

The chain employs TRBV29-1 and TRBJ2-3, with 11 bases fitting TRBD2. This CDR3 contains 15 residues. Trimming at V came to 3 bases and at J to 6 bases, leaving 8 bases not matched to a gene. Germline lookup yields CDR1 SQVTM and CDR2 ANQGSEA. CDR3: CSVERPSGGRDTQYF. The CDR3 DNA reads TGCAGCGTTGAGAGGCCTAGCGGGGGGAGGGATACGCAGTATTTT.

The chain is built from TRBV7-2 and TRBJ1-2; 8 bases are shared with TRBD1. Germline V gene lookup returns CDR1 SGHTA and CDR2 FQGNSA. The CDR3 consists of 13 residues. The ends lost 5 bases at V and 4 bases at J; junction bases unmatched: 3. The CDR3 here is CASSNQGAYGYTF. The CDR3 nucleotides are TGTGCCAGCAGCAATCAGGGGGCCTATGGCTACACCTTC.

V is TRBV4-2 and J is TRBJ2-6; weak D call: TRBD1 (6 bases). The germline CDR1 and CDR2 sequences are LGHNA and YNFKEQ. Trimming removed 1 base from V and 2 bases from J, with 9 bases in between. CDR3 size: 16 residues. DNA of the CDR3: TGTGCCAGCAGCCAAGGGCAGGGGACTGGGGCCAACGTCCTGACTTTC. Translating gives CASSQGQGTGANVLTF.

The chain carries TRBV12-3 or TRBV12-4 and TRBJ2-3; D uncertain. Trimming took 7 bases from V and 1 from J, leaving 9 bases between them. This CDR3 region has 13 residues. CDR3 sequence (DNA): TGTGCCAGCACCAGAATCCGCACAGATACGCAGTATTTT. This gives the protein CASTRIRTDTQYF.

With regard to this clonotype: Mismatch with germline at one junction end may stem from a read error. The rearrangement joins TRBV3-1 to TRBJ1-2; tentatively, D is TRBD1 (6 bases). Germline loops: CDR1 LGHDT, CDR2 YNNKEL (reference sequence). This CDR3 has 13 amino acids. The CDR3 nucleotides read TGTGCCAGCAGCCAAGCACAGGGCTATGGCCACACCTTC. As protein: CASSQAQGYGHTF.

This clonotype has only a few counts. CDR3 residues: CSVSPPGQGASDTQYF. Written as DNA, the CDR3 is TGCAGCGTTTCCCCCCCGGGACAGGGGGCCTCAGATACGCAGTATTTT. The chain employs TRBV29-1 and TRBJ2-3; 12 bases are a match to TRBD1. This CDR3 is 16 amino acids long. Per the germline V gene, CDR1 is SQVTM and CDR2 is ANQGSEA. The J segment lost 4 bases and the V segment lost 5 bases, leaving 10 bases of the junction unmatched.

V usage is TRBV24-1 and J usage is TRBJ1-1, with 8 bases lining up with TRBD1. The CDR3 is 15 amino acids. Germline V gene sequence: CDR1 KGHDR, CDR2 SFDVKD. V was pared by 4 bases and J by 1 base, with 4 bases of the junction left unmatched. The CDR3 DNA reads TGTGCCACCAGTGAGTCCGGGACAGGGAACACTGAAGCTTTCTTT. Residues: CATSESGTGNTEAFF.

This clonotype has just a few counts. The chain has TRBV4-1 and TRBJ2-7, with TRBD2 identical over 7 bases. Germline V gene data show CDR1 as MGHRA and CDR2 as YSYEKL. The CDR3 loop spans 13 amino acids. J lost 12 bases, V lost 0 bases, and 8 bases had no gene match. The CDR3 DNA follows: TGCGCCAGCAGCCAAGATCTGAGCGGGGACGTGTACTTC. Translated, it gives CASSQDLSGDVYF.

This chain links TRBV3-1 with TRBJ2-6, with 9 nucleotides matching TRBD1. The germline V gene has CDR1 LGHDT and CDR2 YNNKEL (reference sequence). The CDR3 totals 21 residues. V dropped 0 bases and J dropped 7; count of bases not matched to a gene: 19. The CDR3 DNA sequence: TGTGCCAGCAGCCAAGAAACGCGATCGGACAGGGGTTGTATTTGTGCCAACGTCCTGACTTTC. Translation gives CASSQETRSDRGCICANVLTF.

This clonotype was seen more than once but under ten times. The J gene is TRBJ1-1, the V gene TRBV7-2; perhaps TRBD1 as D (5 bases). CDR1 is SGHTA and CDR2 is FQGNSA in the germline V gene. The CDR3 has 15 amino acids. V lost 3 bases and J 2 bases, leaving 13 bases between the germline ends. CDR3 sequence reads: CASSLGPNFNTEAFF. The DNA for the CDR3 is TGTGCCAGCAGCTTGGGACCGAACTTCAACACTGAAGCTTTCTTT.

The chain links TRBV28 to TRBJ2-5; 7 bases align to TRBD2. The J call may be incorrect, as the DNA end agrees better with TRBJ2-7. This CDR3 has 15 residues. The germline V gene has CDR1 MDHEN and CDR2 SYDVKM. CDR3 sequence: CASSSKAGRYYEQYF. CDR3 sequence (DNA): TGTGCCAGCAGTTCGAAAGCGGGACGGTACTACGAGCAGTACTTC.

The table lists this clonotype with a few counts. The CDR3 loop reads CSALLAGNTDTQYF. The CDR3, as DNA: TGCAGTGCCTTACTAGCGGGGAACACAGATACGCAGTATTTT. The chain couples TRBV20-1 to TRBJ2-3, with 10 bases lining up with TRBD2. This CDR3 region has 14 residues. The J segment lost 2 bases and the V segment lost 6 bases, leaving 5 bases of the junction unmatched. Germline V gene data show CDR1 as DFQATT and CDR2 as SNEGSKA (reference sequence).

The chain employs TRBV10-2 and TRBJ2-3, with D maybe TRBD1 (5 bases). The CDR3 contains 14 residues. Per the germline V gene, CDR1 is WSHSY and CDR2 is SAAADI. CDR3 bases: TGCGGGACATACCGAGGTGGGGTCATGGATACGCAGTATTTT. Translated: CGTYRGGVMDTQYF.

This clonotype was recorded a few times. The chain combines TRBV6-2 or TRBV6-3 with TRBJ2-7; D unresolved. Germline CDR1 reads MNHEY; CDR2 reads SVGEGT. The V end lost 5 bases, the J end lost 0 bases, and 20 bases lay between the germline ends. The CDR3 contains 17 residues. The CDR3 DNA is TGTGCCAGCAGTCGCGGCCCCGTGGACCTCAGCTCCTACGAGCAGTACTTC. Protein: CASSRGPVDLSSYEQYF.

The rearrangement links TRBV29-1 to TRBJ2-3; 13 positions match TRBD2. Unmatched junction bases numbered 6, after V lost 6 bases and J lost 0 bases. Germline CDR1 SQVTM, CDR2 ANQGSEA. The CDR3 spans 16 residues. The CDR3 loop is CSVGTSGAPSTDTQYF. The CDR3 DNA follows: TGCAGCGTGGGGACTAGCGGGGCCCCTAGCACAGATACGCAGTATTTT.

The count of this clonotype is one. The gene calls are TRBV20-1 and TRBJ2-4; D not resolved. From germline, CDR1 is DFQATT and CDR2 SNEGSKA (reference sequence). V was pared by 0 bases and J by 13 bases, with 19 bases between. This CDR3 is 14 amino acids long. The CDR3 DNA is TGCAGTGCTAGAGACTCCCTAGGCTACAATGAGCAGTACTTC. Its protein product is CSARDSLGYNEQYF.

Concerning this clonotype: At one end the junction does not follow the germline gene, possibly because of a read error. The gene calls are TRBV6-6 and TRBJ2-1; 8 bases align to TRBD1. The CDR3 has 14 residues. Germline V gene lookup returns CDR1 MNHNY and CDR2 SVGAGI (reference sequence). CDR3 DNA: TGTGCCAGCAGTGCGGGACAGGAAGGGAATGAGCAGCTCTTC. Translated: CASSAGQEGNEQLF.

This chain links TRBV7-8 with TRBJ2-5, with 8 nucleotides matching TRBD1. Germline V CDR1 and CDR2: SGHVS, FQNEAQ. V shed 1 base, J shed 11 bases, and the junction held 21 bases outside the gene matches. The length of the CDR3 is 18 residues. The CDR3 DNA is TGTGCCAGCAGCTTAGATCGGGCGACAGGGGTTCAGCACAATGAGCAGTACTTC. It codes for CASSLDRATGVQHNEQYF.

The V call is TRBV7-9, the J call TRBJ1-4, with D hard to call. The germline V and J ends were trimmed by 2 bases and 8 bases, with 15 bases remaining between them. This CDR3 is built from 15 residues. The germline gives CDR1 SEHNR, CDR2 FQNEAQ (reference sequence). In DNA form, the CDR3 reads TGTGCCAGCAGCTTACAGACGGGTAGAGAGGAAAAACTGTTTTTT. Encoded protein: CASSLQTGREEKLFF.

This chain's CDR3 is CAISPGQTNTEAFF. In nucleotides, the CDR3 is TGTGCCATCAGCCCGGGACAGACGAACACTGAAGCTTTCTTT. The chain recombines TRBV10-3 with TRBJ1-1, with 7 bases matching TRBD1. This CDR3 region has 14 residues. Losses at the gene ends were 6 bases for V and 1 base for J; bases not matched to a gene: 5. Per the germline V gene, CDR1 is ENHRY and CDR2 is SYGVKD.

The chain joins TRBV24-1 to TRBJ1-2, with D possibly being TRBD1 (6 bases). Germline CDR1 is KGHDR and CDR2 is SFDVKD. The CDR3 is 16 amino acids. The V and J ends lost 4 bases and 0 bases respectively, with 14 bases between them. The CDR3 DNA sequence: TGTGCCACCAGTGACCCTAACAGGGCTTCTAACTATGGCTACACCTTC. Translated: CATSDPNRASNYGYTF.